The clone carrying this T cell receptor (beta chain) was picked up many times. This entry belongs to a study of blood T cell repertoires in COVID-19. Whole-study context: Spain, Italy and the United States supplied samples that represented acute and convalescent COVID-19.

Germline assignment: CDR1 ENHRY and CDR2 SYGVKD. The CDR3 extends over 12 amino acids. V shed 9 bases, J shed 2 bases, and the junction held 4 bases outside the gene matches. Method: immunoSEQ multiplex PCR; TCRdb's copy keeps in-frame clones and lacks some. The sample has more than 300,000 clones, more than 75% seen once. Sequencing used peripheral blood. The origin of this receptor is a woman under 40 with COVID-19, enrolled during active disease. The rearrangement uses TRBV10-3 and TRBJ2-7; 7 nucleotides align to TRBD1. The CDR3 DNA follows: TGTGCCATTCGACAGGGCACCTACGAGCAGTACTTC. Translation gives CAIRQGTYEQYF.